The clone carrying this TCR beta chain was seen once. What it binds is not known. This sample stems from a study of OX40 agonist ivuxolimab in advanced cancers. Study-wide results and limits: Relative to CD4+ cells, CD8+ T cells on average had more expanded clones.

Clones were read by immunoSEQ multiplex PCR, and TCRdb kept only the in-frame ones, dropping some. Of some 14,000 clones in the sample, roughly 84% are singletons; the top ten hold roughly two thirds. The CDR3 covers 16 residues. Trimming took 0 bases from V and 1 from J, leaving 13 bases between them. The germline CDR1 and CDR2 sequences are SGHRS and YFSETQ. Patients had blood sampled at baseline and again on cycle 4 day 1 and cycle 7 day 1. The sequence was obtained from an adult with an advanced solid tumor such as melanoma, head and neck, liver or kidney cancer. The sample consisted of CD4+ or CD8+ T cells sorted from blood, taken in a trial of the OX40 agonist ivuxolimab. The chain couples TRBV5-1 to TRBJ1-2; the D is unclear. This CDR3 reads CASSLGRRNDNYGYTF. The CDR3 DNA reads TGCGCCAGCAGCTTGGGGAGGAGAAATGATAACTATGGCTACACCTTC.